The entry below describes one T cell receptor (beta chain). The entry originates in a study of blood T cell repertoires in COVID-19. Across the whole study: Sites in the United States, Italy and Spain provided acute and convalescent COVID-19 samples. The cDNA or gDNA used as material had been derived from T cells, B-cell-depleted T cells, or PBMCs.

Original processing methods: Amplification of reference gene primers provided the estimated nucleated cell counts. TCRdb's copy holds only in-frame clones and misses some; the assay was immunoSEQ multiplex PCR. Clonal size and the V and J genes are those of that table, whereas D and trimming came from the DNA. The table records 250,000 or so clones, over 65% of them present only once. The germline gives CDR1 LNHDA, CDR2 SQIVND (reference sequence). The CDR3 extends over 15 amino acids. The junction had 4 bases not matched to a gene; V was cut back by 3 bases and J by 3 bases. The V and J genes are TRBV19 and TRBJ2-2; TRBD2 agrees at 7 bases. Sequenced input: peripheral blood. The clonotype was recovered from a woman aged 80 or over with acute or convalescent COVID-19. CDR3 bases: TGTGCCAGTAGTATCGAGGGGAGGGACACCGGGGAGCTGTTTTTT. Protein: CASSIEGRDTGELFF.